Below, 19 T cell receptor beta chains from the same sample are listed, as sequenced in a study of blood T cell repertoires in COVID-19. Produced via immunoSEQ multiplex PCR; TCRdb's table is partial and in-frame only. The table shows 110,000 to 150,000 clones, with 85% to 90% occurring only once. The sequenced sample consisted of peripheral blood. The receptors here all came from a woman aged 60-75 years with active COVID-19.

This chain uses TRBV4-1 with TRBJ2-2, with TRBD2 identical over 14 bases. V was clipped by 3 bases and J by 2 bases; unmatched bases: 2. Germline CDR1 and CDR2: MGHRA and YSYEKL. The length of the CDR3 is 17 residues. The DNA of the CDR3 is TGCGCCAGCAGCCAGGGACTAGCGGGAGCTAACACCGGGGAGCTGTTTTTT. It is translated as CASSQGLAGANTGELFF.

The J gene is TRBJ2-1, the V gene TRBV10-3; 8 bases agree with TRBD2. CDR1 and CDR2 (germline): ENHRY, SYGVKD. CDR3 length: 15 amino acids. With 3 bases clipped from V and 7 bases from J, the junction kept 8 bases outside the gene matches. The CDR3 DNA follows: TGTGCCATCAGTGATTCCGCGGGAGGATTTAATGAGCAGTTCTTC. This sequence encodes CAISDSAGGFNEQFF.

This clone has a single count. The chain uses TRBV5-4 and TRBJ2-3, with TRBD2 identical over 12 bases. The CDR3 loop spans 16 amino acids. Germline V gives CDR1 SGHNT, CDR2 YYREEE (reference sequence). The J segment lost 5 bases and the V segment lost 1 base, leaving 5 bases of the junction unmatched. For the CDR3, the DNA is TGTGCCAGCAGCTTGCGGCTAGCGGGGGGGGGAGATACGCAGTATTTT. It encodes CASSLRLAGGGDTQYF.

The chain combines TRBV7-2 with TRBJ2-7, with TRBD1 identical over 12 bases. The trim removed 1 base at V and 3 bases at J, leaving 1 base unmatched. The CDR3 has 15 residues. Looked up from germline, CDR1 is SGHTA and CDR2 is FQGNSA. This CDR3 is CASSLGDRGLYEQYF. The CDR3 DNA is TGTGCCAGCAGCTTAGGGGACAGGGGGCTCTACGAGCAGTACTTC.

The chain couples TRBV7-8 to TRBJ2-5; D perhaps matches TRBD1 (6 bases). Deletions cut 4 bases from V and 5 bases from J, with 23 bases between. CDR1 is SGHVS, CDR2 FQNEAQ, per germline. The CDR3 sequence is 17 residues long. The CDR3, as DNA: TGTGCCAGCAGCTCTACGGCCCCTACCACAGGGACGGAGACCCAGTACTTC. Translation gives CASSSTAPTTGTETQYF.

The CDR3 region is CASSAQVVGLAGSEQYF. CDR3 nucleotide sequence: TGTGCCAGCAGCGCCCAGGTCGTAGGACTAGCGGGCTCCGAGCAGTACTTC. The chain has TRBV7-9 and TRBJ2-7; 11 bases agree with TRBD2. The CDR3 is 17 amino acids. CDR1 is SEHNR and CDR2 is FQNEAQ in the germline V gene (reference sequence). V lost 5 bases and J lost 6; bases outside the gene matches: 15. Drawing the rest from reference TRBV7-9 and TRBJ2-7, the complete variable domain is DTGVSQNPRHKITKRGQNVTFRCDPISEHNRLYWYRQTLGQGPEFLTYFQNEAQLEKSRLLSDRFSAERPKGSFSTLEIQRTEQGDSAMYLCASSAQVVGLAGSEQYFGPGTRLTVT.

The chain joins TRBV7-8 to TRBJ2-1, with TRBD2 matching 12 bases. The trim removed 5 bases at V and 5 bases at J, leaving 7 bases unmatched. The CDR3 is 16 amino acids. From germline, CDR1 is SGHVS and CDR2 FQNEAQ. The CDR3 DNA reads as TGTGCCAGCAGCCCCCTCACTAGCGGGAGGCACAATGAGCAGTTCTTC. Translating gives CASSPLTSGRHNEQFF.

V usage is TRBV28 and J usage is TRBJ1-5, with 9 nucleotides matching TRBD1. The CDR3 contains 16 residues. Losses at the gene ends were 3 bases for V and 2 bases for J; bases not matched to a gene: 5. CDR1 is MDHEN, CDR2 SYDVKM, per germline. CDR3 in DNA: TGTGCCAGCAGTTTGCATGGACAGGGGCGCAATCAGCCCCAGCATTTT. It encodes CASSLHGQGRNQPQHF.

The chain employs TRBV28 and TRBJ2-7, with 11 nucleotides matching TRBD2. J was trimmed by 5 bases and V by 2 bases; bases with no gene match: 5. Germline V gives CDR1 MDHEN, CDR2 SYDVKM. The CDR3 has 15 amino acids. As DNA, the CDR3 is TGTGCCAGCAGTTTAGTCACTAGCGGGAGTCACGAGCAGTACTTC. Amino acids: CASSLVTSGSHEQYF.

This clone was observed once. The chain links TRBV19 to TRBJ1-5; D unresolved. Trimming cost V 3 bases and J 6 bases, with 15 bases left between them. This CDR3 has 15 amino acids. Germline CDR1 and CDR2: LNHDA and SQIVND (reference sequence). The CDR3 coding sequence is TGTGCCAGTAGTATGGCGCAGGTGCTTCGTCAGCCCCAGCATTTT. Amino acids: CASSMAQVLRQPQHF.

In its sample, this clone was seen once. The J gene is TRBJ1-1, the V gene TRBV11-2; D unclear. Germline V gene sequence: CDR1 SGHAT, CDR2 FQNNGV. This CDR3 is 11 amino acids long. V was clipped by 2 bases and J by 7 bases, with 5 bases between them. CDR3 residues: CASSLSVEAFF. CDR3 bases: TGTGCCAGCAGCTTAAGCGTTGAAGCTTTCTTT.

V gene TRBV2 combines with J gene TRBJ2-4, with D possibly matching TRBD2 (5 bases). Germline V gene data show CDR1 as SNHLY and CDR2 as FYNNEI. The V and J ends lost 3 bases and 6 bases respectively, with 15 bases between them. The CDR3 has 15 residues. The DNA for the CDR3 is TGTGCCAGCAGTGACGGGGAGACCTACGGAAACATTCAGTACTTC. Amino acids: CASSDGETYGNIQYF.

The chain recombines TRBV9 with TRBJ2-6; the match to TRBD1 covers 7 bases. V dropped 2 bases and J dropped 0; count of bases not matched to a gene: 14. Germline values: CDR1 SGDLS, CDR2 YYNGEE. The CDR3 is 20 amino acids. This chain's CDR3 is CASSVPLTGTVHSGANVLTF. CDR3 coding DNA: TGTGCCAGCAGCGTCCCTCTTACCGGGACAGTGCACTCTGGGGCCAACGTCCTGACTTTC.

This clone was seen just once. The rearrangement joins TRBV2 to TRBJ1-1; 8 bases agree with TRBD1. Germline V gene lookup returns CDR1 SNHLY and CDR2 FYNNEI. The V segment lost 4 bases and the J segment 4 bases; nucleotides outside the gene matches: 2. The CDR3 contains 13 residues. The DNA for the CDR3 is TGTGCCAGCAGTGCAGGGGGCCGCACTGAAGCTTTCTTT. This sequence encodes CASSAGGRTEAFF. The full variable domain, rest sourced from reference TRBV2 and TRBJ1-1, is EPEVTQTPSHQVTQMGQEVILRCVPISNHLYFYWYRQILGQKVEFLVSFYNNEISEKSEIFDDQFSVERPDGSNFTLKIRSTKLEDSAMYFCASSAGGRTEAFFGQGTRLTVV.

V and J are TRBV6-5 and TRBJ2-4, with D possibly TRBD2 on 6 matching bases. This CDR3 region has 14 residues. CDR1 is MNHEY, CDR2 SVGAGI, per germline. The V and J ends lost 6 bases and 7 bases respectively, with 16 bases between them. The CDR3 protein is CASRTPAGGNIQYF. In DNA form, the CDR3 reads TGTGCCAGCAGAACTCCTGCTGGGGGGAACATTCAGTACTTC.

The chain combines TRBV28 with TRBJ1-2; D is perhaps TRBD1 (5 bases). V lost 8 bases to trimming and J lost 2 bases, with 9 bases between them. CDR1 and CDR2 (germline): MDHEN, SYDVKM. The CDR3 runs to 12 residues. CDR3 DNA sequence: TGTGCCAGCGTCAGGGCGAACTATGGCTACACCTTC. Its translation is CASVRANYGYTF.

The CDR3 is CASSPSLYNEQFF. CDR3 DNA: TGTGCCAGCTCACCCTCCCTTTACAATGAGCAGTTCTTC. This rearrangement joins TRBV18 to TRBJ2-1, with D unresolved. V lost 3 bases, J lost 4 bases, and 7 bases lay in between. CDR1 KGHSH and CDR2 LQKENI come from the germline V gene. The CDR3 extends over 13 amino acids.

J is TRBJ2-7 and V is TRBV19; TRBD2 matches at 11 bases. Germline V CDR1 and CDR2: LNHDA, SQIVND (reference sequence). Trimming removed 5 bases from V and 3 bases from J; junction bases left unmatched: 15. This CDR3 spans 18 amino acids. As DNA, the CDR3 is TGTGCCAGTAGTTGGGGTACTAGCGGGAGAACGAGAGGCTACGAGCAGTACTTC. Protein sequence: CASSWGTSGRTRGYEQYF. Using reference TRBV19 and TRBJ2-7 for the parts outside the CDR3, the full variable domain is DGGITQSPKYLFRKEGQNVTLSCEQNLNHDAMYWYRQDPGQGLRLIYYSQIVNDFQKGDIAEGYSVSREKKESFPLTVTSAQKNPTAFYLCASSWGTSGRTRGYEQYFGPGTRLTVT.

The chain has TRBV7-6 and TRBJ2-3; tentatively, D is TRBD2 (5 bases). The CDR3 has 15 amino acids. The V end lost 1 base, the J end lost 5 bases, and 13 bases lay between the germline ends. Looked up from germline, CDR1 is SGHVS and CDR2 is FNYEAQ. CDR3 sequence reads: CASSLDGGEGDTQYF. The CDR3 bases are TGTGCCAGCAGCTTAGATGGTGGAGAGGGAGATACGCAGTATTTT.